This T cell receptor beta chain is from a study of T-cell reconstitution after alpha-beta-depleted transplantation in children (dated by TCRdb to 2015 to 2016). Regarding the research as a whole: Using TCR repertoire profiling, the study quantitatively followed how T-cell immune reconstitution unfolded in children after TCRalphabeta/CD19-depleted allogeneic hematopoietic cell transplantation.

The treatment or condition label on this specimen signifies: allogeneic hematopoietic cell transplantation with graft depleted of TCRalphabeta T cells and CD19 B cells. TCRalphabeta/CD19-depleted allogeneic hematopoietic cell grafts were given to the transplant recipients, all of whom were children. On the study overall, not on this receptor specifically: The high TCRbeta diversity at day 60 in some patients was ascribed to recipient T cells and intrathymic progenitors that had survived conditioning. Hyperexpanded clone frequencies declined over subsequent months; after one year, T-cell counts and TCRbeta diversity were mostly attributed to newly produced T cells. The apparently early recovery of alphabetaT-cell counts about two months after transplant reportedly depended on only several hundred rapidly expanded clones that came from non-depleted graft cells.

Its CDR3 holds 15 amino acids, cysteine through phenylalanine. The read is trimmed to its CDR3 DNA, 45 bases read in frame from base 1. V lost 1 base and J lost 4 bases, and the count of bases not matched to a germline gene is 4. The germline V gene specifies SGHRS as CDR1 and YFSETQ as CDR2. Libraries were constructed by PCR. TCRdb shows the sequencer as Illumina HiSeq 2500. To normalize quantification of the TCRbeta repertoire, the TCR libraries were built with molecular barcoding that relied on unique molecular identifiers. TCRdb reworked the public reads: Q25 trimming with fastp, MiXCR clone assembly, productive beta chains retained. A single entry per CDR3 protein holds the most common genes and DNA from its merged rows. The sample table holds 250,000 to 300,000 distinct CDR3 sequences, of which 9.5% to 13% were seen once. The ten largest clones add up to around a quarter of the sample. This clonotype has at least ten counts. Its antigen is currently not known. The input lacks base qualities; no much larger clone sits a single base away.

This receptor chain uses TRBV5-1 and TRBJ1-5; 8 junctional bases match TRBD1. This TCR was recovered from a male patient aged 2 to 10 who had a stem cell transplant for chronic granulomatous disease, so the T cells may come from the graft donor. This specimen was peripheral blood, taken 180 days after TCRalphabeta/CD19-depleted stem cell transplant. DNA sequence: TGCGCCAGCAGCTTGTCAGGGGGCGGGAATCAGCCCCAGCATTTT. Its product reads: CASSLSGGGNQPQHF.